This TCR beta chain was sequenced for a study of blood T cell repertoires in COVID-19. The protocol was immunoSEQ multiplex PCR, while the TCRdb copy is restricted to in-frame clones and leaves out a portion. The data contain 340,000 or so clones, 86% of them singletons. Germline V gene data show CDR1 as LGHNA and CDR2 as YNFKEQ. V lost 1 base and J 5 bases, leaving 11 bases between the germline ends. The CDR3 consists of 14 residues. The chain recombines TRBV4-2 with TRBJ1-1; tentatively, D is TRBD1 (5 bases). The TCR comes from a woman aged 40 to 55 with acute COVID-19. The specimen was PBMCs or T cells enriched from blood (not recorded which). The CDR3, as DNA: TGTGCCAGCAGCCAAGGGGGGGTAAGGACTGAAGCTTTCTTT. Protein sequence: CASSQGGVRTEAFF.